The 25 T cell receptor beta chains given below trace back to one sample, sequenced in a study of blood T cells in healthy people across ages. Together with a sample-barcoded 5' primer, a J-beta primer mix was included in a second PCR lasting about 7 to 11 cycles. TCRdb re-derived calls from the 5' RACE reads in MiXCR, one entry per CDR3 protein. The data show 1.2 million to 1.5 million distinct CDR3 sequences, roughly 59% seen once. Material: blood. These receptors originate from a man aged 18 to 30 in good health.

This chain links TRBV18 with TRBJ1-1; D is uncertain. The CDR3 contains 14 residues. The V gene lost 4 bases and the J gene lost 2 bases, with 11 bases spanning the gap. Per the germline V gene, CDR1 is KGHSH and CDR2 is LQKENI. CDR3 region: CASSRAAVNTEAFF. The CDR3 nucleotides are TGTGCCAGCTCACGGGCGGCAGTTAACACTGAAGCTTTCTTT. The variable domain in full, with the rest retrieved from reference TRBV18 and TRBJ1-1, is NAGVMQNPRHLVRRRGQEARLRCSPMKGHSHVYWYRQLPEEGLKFMVYLQKENIIDESGMPKERFSAEFPKEGPSILRIQQVVRGDSAAYFCASSRAAVNTEAFFGQGTRLTVV.

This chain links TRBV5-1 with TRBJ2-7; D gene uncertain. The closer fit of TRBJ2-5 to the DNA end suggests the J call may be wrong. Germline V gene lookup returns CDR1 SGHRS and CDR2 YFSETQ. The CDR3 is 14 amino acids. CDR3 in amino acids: CASSLLADQETQYF. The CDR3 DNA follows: TGCGCCAGCAGCTTGTTGGCGGACCAAGAGACCCAGTACTTC.

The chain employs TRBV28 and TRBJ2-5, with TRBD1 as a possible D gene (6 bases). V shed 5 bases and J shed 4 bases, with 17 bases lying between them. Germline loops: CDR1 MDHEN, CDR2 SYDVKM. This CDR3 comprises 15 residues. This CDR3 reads CASSPFAGDRETQYF. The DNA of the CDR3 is TGTGCCAGCAGTCCGTTCGCAGGGGATAGAGAGACCCAGTACTTC.

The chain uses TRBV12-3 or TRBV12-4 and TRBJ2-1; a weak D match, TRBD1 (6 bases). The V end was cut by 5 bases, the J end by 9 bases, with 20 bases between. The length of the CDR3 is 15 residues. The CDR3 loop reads CASSHGTRKGSEQFF. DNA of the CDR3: TGTGCCAGCAGTCATGGGACAAGAAAGGGGAGTGAGCAGTTCTTC.

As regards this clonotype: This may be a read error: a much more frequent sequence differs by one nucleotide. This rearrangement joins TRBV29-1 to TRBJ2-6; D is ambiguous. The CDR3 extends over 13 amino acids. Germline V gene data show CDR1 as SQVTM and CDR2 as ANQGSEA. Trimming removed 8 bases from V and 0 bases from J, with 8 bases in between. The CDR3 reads CSIGSSGANVLTF. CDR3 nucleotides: TGCAGCATTGGAAGCTCTGGGGCCAACGTCCTGACTTTC.

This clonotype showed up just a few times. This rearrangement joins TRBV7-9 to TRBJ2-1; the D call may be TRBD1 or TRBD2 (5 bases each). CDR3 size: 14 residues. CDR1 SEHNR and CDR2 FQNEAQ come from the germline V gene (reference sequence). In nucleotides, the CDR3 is TGTGGGGGGATTCAGCAGGGTCGTGCCAATGAGCAGTTCTTC. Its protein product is CGGIQQGRANEQFF.

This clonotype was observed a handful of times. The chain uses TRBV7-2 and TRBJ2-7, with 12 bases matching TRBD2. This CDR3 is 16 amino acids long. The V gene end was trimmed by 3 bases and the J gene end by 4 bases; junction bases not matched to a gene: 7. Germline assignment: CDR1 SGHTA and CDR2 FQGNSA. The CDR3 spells CASSFQLAGGGYEQYF. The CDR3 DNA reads TGTGCCAGCAGCTTCCAACTAGCGGGGGGTGGGTACGAGCAGTACTTC.

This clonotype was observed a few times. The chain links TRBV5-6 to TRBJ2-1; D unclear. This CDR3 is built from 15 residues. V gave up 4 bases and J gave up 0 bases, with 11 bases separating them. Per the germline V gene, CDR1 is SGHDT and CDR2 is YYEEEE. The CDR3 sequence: CASSERLSSYNEQFF. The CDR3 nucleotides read TGTGCCAGCAGCGAGCGATTGAGCTCCTACAATGAGCAGTTCTTC.

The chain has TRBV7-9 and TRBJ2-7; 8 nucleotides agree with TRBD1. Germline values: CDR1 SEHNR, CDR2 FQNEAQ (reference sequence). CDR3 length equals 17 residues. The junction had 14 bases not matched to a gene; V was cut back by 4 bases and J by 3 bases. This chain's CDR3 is CASSSTVPGGGFYEQYF. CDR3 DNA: TGTGCCAGCAGCTCTACGGTCCCAGGGGGCGGTTTCTACGAGCAGTACTTC.

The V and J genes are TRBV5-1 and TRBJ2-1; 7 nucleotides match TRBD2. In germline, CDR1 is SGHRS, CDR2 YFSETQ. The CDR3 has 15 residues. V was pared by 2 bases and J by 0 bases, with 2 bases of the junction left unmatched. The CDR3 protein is CASSLGTTSYNEQFF. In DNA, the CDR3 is TGCGCCAGCAGCTTAGGGACTACCTCCTACAATGAGCAGTTCTTC.

The CDR3 protein is CSASWNEQYF. For the CDR3, the DNA is TGCAGCGCCTCGTGGAATGAGCAGTACTTC. The rearrangement uses TRBV29-1 and TRBJ2-7; D uncertain. The V end was cut by 7 bases, the J end by 7 bases, with 11 bases between. In germline, CDR1 is SQVTM, CDR2 ANQGSEA. There are 10 residues in the CDR3.

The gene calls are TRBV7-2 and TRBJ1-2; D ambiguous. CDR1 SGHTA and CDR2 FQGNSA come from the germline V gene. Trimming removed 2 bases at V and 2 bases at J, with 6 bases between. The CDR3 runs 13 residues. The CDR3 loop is CASSLQTNYGYTF. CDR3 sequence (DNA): TGTGCCAGCAGCTTACAGACCAACTATGGCTACACCTTC.

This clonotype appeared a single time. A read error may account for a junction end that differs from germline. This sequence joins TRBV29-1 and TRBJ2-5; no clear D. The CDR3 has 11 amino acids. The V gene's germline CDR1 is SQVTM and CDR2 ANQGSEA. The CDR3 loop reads CNVEDPESQYF. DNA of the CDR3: TGCAACGTTGAAGATCCGGAGTCCCAGTACTTC.

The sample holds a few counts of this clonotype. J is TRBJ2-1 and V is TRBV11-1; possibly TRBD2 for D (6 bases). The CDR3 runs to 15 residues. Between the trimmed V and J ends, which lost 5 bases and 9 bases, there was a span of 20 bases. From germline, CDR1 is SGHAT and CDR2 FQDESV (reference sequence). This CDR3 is CASSLDVGGAIEQFF. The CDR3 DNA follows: TGTGCCAGCAGCCTCGATGTGGGGGGTGCGATTGAGCAGTTCTTC.

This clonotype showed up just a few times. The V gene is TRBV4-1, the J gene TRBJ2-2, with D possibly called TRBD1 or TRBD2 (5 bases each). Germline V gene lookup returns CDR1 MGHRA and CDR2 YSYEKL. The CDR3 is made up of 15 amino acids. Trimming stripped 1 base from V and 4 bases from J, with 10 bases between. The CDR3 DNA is TGCGCCAGCAGCCAAGCCGGGACGGCCACCGGGGAGCTGTTTTTT. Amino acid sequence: CASSQAGTATGELFF.

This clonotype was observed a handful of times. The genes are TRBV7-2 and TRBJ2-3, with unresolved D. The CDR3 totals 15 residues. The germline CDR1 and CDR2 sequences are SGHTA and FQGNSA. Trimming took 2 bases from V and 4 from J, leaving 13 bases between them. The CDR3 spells CASSLLTRTSDTQYF. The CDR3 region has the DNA TGTGCCAGCAGCTTACTAACCCGCACATCAGATACGCAGTATTTT. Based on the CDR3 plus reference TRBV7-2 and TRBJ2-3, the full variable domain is GAGVSQSPSNKVTEKGKDVELRCDPISGHTALYWYRQSLGQGLEFLIYFQGNSAPDKSGLPSDRFSAERTGGSVSTLTIQRTQQEDSAVYLCASSLLTRTSDTQYFGPGTRLTVL.

CDR3 in DNA: TGTGCCAGCAGCCAGCAGCTTGAGCAGTACTTC. This gives the protein CASSQQLEQYF. The chain has TRBV3-1 and TRBJ2-7; D is undetermined. Germline lookup yields CDR1 LGHDT and CDR2 YNNKEL (reference sequence). The CDR3 runs to 11 residues. Deletions cut 3 bases from V and 7 bases from J, with 7 bases between.

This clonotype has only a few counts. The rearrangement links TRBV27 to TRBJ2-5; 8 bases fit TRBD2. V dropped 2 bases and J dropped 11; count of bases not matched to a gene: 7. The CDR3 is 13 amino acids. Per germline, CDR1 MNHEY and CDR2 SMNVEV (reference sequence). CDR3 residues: CASSLPTGGEQYF. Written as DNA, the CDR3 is TGTGCCAGCAGTTTACCCACGGGGGGGGAGCAGTACTTC.

Here the CDR3 reads CASSLTSAGSEQFF. The CDR3 DNA reads TGTGCCAGCAGTTTGACTAGCGCAGGGAGTGAGCAGTTCTTC. The chain uses TRBV27 and TRBJ2-1; 8 nucleotides align to TRBD2. V lost 3 bases, J lost 9 bases, and 7 bases stayed unmatched. The CDR3 contains 14 residues. Per the germline V gene, CDR1 is MNHEY and CDR2 is SMNVEV (reference sequence).

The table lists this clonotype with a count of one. CDR3 sequence (DNA): TGCAGTGCTAGGGCCCTTAGGGGGCTGGGAGCTTTCTTT. Translating it yields CSARALRGLGAFF. This rearrangement joins TRBV20-1 to TRBJ1-1; 7 nucleotides match TRBD1. The CDR3 is made up of 13 amino acids. The ends lost 3 bases at V and 10 bases at J; junction bases unmatched: 11. Germline V CDR1 and CDR2: DFQATT, SNEGSKA (reference sequence).

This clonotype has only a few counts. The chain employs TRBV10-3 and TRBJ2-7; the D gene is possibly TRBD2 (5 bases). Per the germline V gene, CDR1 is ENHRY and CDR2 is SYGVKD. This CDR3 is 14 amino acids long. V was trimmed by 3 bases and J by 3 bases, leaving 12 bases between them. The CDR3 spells CAISDETAGYEQYF. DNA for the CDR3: TGTGCCATCAGTGATGAAACGGCGGGCTACGAGCAGTACTTC.

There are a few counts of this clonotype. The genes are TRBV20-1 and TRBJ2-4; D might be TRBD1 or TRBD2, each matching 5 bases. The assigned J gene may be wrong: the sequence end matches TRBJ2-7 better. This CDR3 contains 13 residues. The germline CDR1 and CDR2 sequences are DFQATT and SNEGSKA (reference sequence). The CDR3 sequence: CSARSGGGYEQYF. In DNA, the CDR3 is TGCAGTGCTAGGTCTGGGGGTGGGTACGAGCAGTACTTC.

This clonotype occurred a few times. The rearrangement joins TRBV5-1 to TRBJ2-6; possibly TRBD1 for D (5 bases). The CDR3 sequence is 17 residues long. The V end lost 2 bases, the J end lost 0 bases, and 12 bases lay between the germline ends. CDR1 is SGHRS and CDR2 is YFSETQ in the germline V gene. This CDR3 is CASSLGQGYSGANVLTF. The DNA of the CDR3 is TGCGCCAGCAGCTTAGGGCAGGGATACTCTGGGGCCAACGTCCTGACTTTC.

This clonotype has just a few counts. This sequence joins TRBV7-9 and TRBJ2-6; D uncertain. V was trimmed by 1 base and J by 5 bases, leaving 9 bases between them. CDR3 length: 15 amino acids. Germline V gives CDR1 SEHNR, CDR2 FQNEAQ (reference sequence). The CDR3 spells CASSLGRSRANVLTF. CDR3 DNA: TGTGCCAGCAGCTTAGGGCGGTCTAGGGCCAACGTCCTGACTTTC.

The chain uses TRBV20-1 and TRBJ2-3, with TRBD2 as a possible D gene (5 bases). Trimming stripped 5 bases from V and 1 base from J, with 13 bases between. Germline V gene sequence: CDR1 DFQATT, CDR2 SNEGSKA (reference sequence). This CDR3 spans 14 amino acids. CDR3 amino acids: CSAELSRGTDTQYF. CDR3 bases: TGCAGTGCTGAACTCTCGAGGGGCACAGATACGCAGTATTTT.